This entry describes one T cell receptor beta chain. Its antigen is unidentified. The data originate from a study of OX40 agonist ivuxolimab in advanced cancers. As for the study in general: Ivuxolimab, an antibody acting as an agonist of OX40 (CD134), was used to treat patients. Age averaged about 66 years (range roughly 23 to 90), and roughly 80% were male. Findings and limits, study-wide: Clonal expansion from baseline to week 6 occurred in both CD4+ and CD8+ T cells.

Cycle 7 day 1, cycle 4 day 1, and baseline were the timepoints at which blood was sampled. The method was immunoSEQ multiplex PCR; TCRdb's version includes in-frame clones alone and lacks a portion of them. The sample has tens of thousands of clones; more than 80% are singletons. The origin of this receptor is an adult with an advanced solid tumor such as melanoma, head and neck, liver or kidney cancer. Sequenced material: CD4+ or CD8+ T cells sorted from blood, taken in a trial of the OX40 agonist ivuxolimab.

The CDR3 nucleotides are TGTGCCAGCAGACCACAGTACACCGGGGAGCTGTTTTTT. As protein: CASRPQYTGELFF. The V gene is TRBV2, the J gene TRBJ2-2; D is unresolved. There are 13 residues in the CDR3. Trimming removed 6 bases at V and 3 bases at J, with 8 bases between. CDR1 is SNHLY and CDR2 is FYNNEI in the germline V gene.